Listed below are T cell receptor beta chains from one sample, sequenced in a study of cytomegalovirus exposure and HLA in healthy donors. Sequencing was performed with immunoSEQ multiplex PCR; in TCRdb, only in-frame clones are kept and a portion is missing. Of over 60,000 clones in the sample, about 76% are singletons; the top ten hold 3% to 3.5%. Sequencing input: PBMCs. These receptors all come from a young man in good health and CMV-seronegative. Each CDR3 is given with its conserved first and last residue. D genes are given only for firm matches. The size field is filled for only some rows; it gives once, few, many or a size class.

NA,TRBV5-1,TRBJ2-1,NA,CASSLNNNEQFF,TGCGCCAGCAGCTTGAATAACAATGAGCAGTTCTTC
NA,TRBV25-1,TRBJ2-5,TRBD1,CASSEYIGQGEYF,TGTGCCAGCAGTGAATATATTGGACAGGGGGAGTACTTC
NA,TRBV7-9,TRBJ2-7,NA,CASSLGWEKYF,TGTGCCAGCAGCCTGGGGTGGGAGAAGTACTTC
NA,TRBV15,TRBJ2-7,TRBD2,CATSRTPAETSGISYEQYF,TGTGCCACCAGCAGGACGCCAGCCGAGACTAGCGGGATCTCCTACGAGCAGTACTTC
NA,TRBV5-8,TRBJ2-7,NA,CASSLSGVLTYEQYF,TGTGCCAGCAGCTTATCAGGGGTTCTAACATACGAGCAGTACTTC
NA,TRBV28,TRBJ1-4,NA,CASYPSVATNEKLFF,TGTGCCAGCTACCCCTCGGTTGCAACTAATGAAAAACTGTTTTTT
NA,TRBV6-5,TRBJ1-1,NA,CASSTYEGNTEAFF,TGTGCCAGCAGCACCTACGAGGGAAACACTGAAGCTTTCTTT
once,TRBV4-3,TRBJ1-2,NA,CASSQEGGGSLWYGYTF,TGCGCCAGCAGCCAAGAAGGGGGAGGGAGTTTGTGGTATGGCTACACCTTC
NA,TRBV5-1,TRBJ2-1,NA,CASRGQGGGFGEQFF,TGCGCCAGCAGGGGTCAGGGAGGCGGGTTCGGTGAGCAGTTCTTC
once,TRBV5-4,TRBJ2-1,TRBD2,CASSLGLAGFSYNEQFF,TGTGCCAGCAGCCTAGGACTAGCGGGGTTTTCCTACAATGAGCAGTTCTTC
NA,TRBV5-1,TRBJ2-5,NA,CASGSGGAYQETQYF,TGCGCCAGCGGCTCTGGGGGGGCCTATCAAGAGACCCAGTACTTC
NA,TRBV7-2,TRBJ2-3,TRBD2,CASSLGGRIGDTQYF,TGTGCCAGCAGCTTGGGGGGGAGGATAGGGGATACGCAGTATTTT
few,TRBV5-1,TRBJ1-4,TRBD1,CASRADREGEKLFF,TGCGCCAGCAGGGCGGACAGGGAAGGTGAAAAACTGTTTTTT